This TCR beta chain is drawn from a study of human versus mouse CDR3 diversity and MHC coevolution. The table came from immunoSEQ multiplex PCR; TCRdb's copy has only in-frame clones and leaves some out. The sample includes approximately 81,000 clones, 80% to 95% of them seen just once. This CDR3 has 15 residues. Trimming shortened V by 3 bases and J by 0 bases, and 9 bases separated the two germline ends. Germline CDR1 reads KGHSH; CDR2 reads LQKENI. This rearrangement joins TRBV18 to TRBJ2-1; maybe TRBD1 (6 bases). Input material: naive CD4+ T cells from blood. The subset is: CD45RO-negative CD62L-positive naive CD4 T cells. This receptor was identified in a person aged 25-75 years in good health. Here the CDR3 DNA reads TGTGCCAGCTCACCCGGACAGTCCTCCTACAATGAGCAGTTCTTC. Amino acid sequence: CASSPGQSSYNEQFF.